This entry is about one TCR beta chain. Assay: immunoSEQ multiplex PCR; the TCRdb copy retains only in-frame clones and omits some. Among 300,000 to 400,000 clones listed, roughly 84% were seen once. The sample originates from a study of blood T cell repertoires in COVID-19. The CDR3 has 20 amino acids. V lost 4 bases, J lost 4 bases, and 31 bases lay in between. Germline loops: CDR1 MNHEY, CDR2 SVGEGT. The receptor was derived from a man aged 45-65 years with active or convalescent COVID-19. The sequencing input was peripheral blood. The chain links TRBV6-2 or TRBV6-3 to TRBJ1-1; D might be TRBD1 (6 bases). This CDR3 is CASSSAFSRDIGDHGTEAFF. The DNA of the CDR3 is TGTGCCAGCAGTTCCGCCTTCAGCCGGGACATTGGAGATCATGGCACTGAAGCTTTCTTT.